The clone carrying this TCR beta chain appeared a few times. Its target is not known. The sample comes from a study of post-analysis software for immune sequencing data. Study context: There were relapsing-remitting, secondary progressive and progressive-relapsing multiple sclerosis among the disease courses included. Overall study results and limits: Compared with controls, patients had more of 4 to 6 TRBV segments, including TRBV5-6, TRBV5-1 and TRBV20-1.

The library was made from cDNA and included unique molecular identifiers. TCRdb called the PCR reads again in MiXCR, with one record for every CDR3 protein. The sample contains more than 350,000 distinct CDR3 sequences, about 40% of which appear only once. J gave up 1 base and V 8 bases, and 10 bases lay outside the gene matches. The CDR3 is 15 amino acids. This sequence originates from a girl aged 2 to 9 with multiple sclerosis. V usage is TRBV12-3 or TRBV12-4 and J usage is TRBJ2-7, with 8 nucleotides matching TRBD1. Input material: blood. CDR3: CASRGPDRASYEQYF. The DNA of the CDR3 is TGTGCCAGCCGAGGCCCGGACAGGGCTTCCTACGAGCAGTACTTC.